The present T cell receptor beta chain was sequenced within a study of prognosis after radiotherapy for stage I lung cancer. Many counts were recorded for this clonotype. V dropped 1 base and J dropped 8; count of bases not matched to a gene: 7. This CDR3 is built from 13 residues. CDR1 and CDR2 from the germline V gene are GTSNPN and SVGIG (reference sequence). The genomic DNA TCR beta CDR3 region underwent two rounds of multiplex PCR. First-round PCR employed TRBV- and TRBJ-specific primers for each gene. Universal primers were used for second-round PCR. MiXCR was run by TCRdb on the multiplex PCR reads, yielding one entry per CDR3 protein. The data contain fewer than 40,000 distinct CDR3 sequences, approximately 46% of them singletons.

This sequence was found in a donor at least 50 years old with non-small cell lung cancer. The chain links TRBV30 to TRBJ1-2; 7 nucleotides agree with TRBD1. The input for sequencing was PBMCs, taken before or after stereotactic body radiation therapy (not recorded which). The CDR3 DNA sequence: TGTGCCTGGAGTGGGTGGACAGGCGAAGGCTACACCTTC. This gives the protein CAWSGWTGEGYTF.